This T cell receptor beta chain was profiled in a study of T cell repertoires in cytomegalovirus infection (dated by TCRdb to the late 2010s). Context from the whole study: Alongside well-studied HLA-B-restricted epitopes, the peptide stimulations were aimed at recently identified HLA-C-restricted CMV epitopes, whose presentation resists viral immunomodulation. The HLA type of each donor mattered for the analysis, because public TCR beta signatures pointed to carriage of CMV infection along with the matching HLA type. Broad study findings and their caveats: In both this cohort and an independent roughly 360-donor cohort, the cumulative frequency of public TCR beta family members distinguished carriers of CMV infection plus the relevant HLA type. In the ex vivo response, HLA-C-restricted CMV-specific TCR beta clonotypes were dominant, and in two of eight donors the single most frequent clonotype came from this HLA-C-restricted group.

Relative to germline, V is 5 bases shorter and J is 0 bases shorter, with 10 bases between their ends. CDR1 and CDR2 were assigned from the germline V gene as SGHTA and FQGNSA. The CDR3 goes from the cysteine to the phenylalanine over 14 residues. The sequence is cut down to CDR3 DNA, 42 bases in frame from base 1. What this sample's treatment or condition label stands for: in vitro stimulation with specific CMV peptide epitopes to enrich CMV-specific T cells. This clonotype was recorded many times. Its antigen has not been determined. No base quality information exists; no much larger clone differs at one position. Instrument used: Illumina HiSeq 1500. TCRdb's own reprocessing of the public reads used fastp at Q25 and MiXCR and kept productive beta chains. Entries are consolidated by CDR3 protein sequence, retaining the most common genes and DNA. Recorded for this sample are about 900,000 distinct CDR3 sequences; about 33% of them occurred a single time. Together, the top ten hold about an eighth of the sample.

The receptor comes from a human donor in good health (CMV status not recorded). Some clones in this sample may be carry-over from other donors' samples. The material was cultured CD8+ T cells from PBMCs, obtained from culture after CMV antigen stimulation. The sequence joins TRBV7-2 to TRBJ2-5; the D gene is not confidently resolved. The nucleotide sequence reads TGTGCCAGCAGCCCCGGACGGTACCAAGAGACCCAGTACTTC. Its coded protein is CASSPGRYQETQYF.